This record concerns one T cell receptor (beta chain) sequence. This receptor's antigen is unknown. Base-call qualities are not available, and no considerably larger clone is one nucleotide away. The source of the sample is a study of blood T cell repertoires in COVID-19 (dated by TCRdb to between 2020 and 2021). About the investigation overall: Samples from collaborators originated in the United States, Italy and Spain and spanned both the acute and convalescent phases of COVID-19. The samples were drawn from the first 160 participants of the ongoing ImmuneRACE study and from 1,254 subjects provided by 6 global collaborators. The prospective study material was composed of cDNA or gDNA derived from T cells, B-cell-depleted T cells, or PBMCs. Where available, HLA class I and class II types were taken from metadata supplied by the sample provider and were not determined by assay-based typing. The repertoires were released in a freely available public database meant as a resource for research on the immune response to SARS-CoV-2. Sample metadata almost always included a de-identified subject ID, COVID-19 status, age in years and sex. Deeply sampled blood TCRbeta repertoires from subjects exposed to, actively infected with, or recovered from COVID-19 were included in the dataset. The research as a whole found: Clinical and demographic metadata were provided uncurated, with the amount varying by source and participant.

A second Seattle source provided samples from volunteer blood donors who had recovered from COVID-19. The collaborating institutions used their own protocols to collect whole blood in K2EDTA tubes. For TCRbeta analysis, collaborators shipped samples as frozen whole blood, isolated PBMCs, or DNA extracted from either of those sample types. The immunoSEQ Assay, a bias-controlled multiplex PCR, was used to amplify TCRbeta CDR3 regions from genomic DNA. For the original study's pipeline: Nucleated cell counts per sample were estimated from amplification of reference gene primers within the assay. To quantify the absolute abundance of each unique TCRbeta CDR3 rearrangement, sequence reads were collapsed and filtered. For each sample, productive Simpson clonality was calculated as the square root of Simpson's diversity index over productive rearrangements. This is the immuneACCESS table as TCRdb keeps it, with only in-frame sequences that have V and J called. A part of the clones is gone; compared with another copy, unresolved V genes explain less than half, and the rest is unexplained. The V and J calls and clone size come from that table; D and trimming were worked out from the DNA. This sample lists around 370,000 clones; about 90% were detected once. The ten largest clones add up to 2.5% to 4% of the sample.

Source material: peripheral blood. The clonotype was recovered from a woman younger than 35 who had recovered from COVID-19.

The CDR3: CATSATGKGYGYTF. The DNA sequence follows: TGTGCCACCAGTGCGACAGGCAAGGGGTATGGCTACACCTTC. The chain is assembled from TRBV24-1 and TRBJ1-2; TRBD1 is perhaps the D gene, given 6 matching bases. In the germline V gene, CDR1 corresponds to KGHDR and CDR2 to SFDVKD. Counted from cysteine to phenylalanine, this CDR3 has 14 amino acids. Only the CDR3 DNA stays, 42 bases, in frame from base 1. V and J are truncated by 5 bases and 5 bases respectively, leaving an intervening sequence of 14 bases.